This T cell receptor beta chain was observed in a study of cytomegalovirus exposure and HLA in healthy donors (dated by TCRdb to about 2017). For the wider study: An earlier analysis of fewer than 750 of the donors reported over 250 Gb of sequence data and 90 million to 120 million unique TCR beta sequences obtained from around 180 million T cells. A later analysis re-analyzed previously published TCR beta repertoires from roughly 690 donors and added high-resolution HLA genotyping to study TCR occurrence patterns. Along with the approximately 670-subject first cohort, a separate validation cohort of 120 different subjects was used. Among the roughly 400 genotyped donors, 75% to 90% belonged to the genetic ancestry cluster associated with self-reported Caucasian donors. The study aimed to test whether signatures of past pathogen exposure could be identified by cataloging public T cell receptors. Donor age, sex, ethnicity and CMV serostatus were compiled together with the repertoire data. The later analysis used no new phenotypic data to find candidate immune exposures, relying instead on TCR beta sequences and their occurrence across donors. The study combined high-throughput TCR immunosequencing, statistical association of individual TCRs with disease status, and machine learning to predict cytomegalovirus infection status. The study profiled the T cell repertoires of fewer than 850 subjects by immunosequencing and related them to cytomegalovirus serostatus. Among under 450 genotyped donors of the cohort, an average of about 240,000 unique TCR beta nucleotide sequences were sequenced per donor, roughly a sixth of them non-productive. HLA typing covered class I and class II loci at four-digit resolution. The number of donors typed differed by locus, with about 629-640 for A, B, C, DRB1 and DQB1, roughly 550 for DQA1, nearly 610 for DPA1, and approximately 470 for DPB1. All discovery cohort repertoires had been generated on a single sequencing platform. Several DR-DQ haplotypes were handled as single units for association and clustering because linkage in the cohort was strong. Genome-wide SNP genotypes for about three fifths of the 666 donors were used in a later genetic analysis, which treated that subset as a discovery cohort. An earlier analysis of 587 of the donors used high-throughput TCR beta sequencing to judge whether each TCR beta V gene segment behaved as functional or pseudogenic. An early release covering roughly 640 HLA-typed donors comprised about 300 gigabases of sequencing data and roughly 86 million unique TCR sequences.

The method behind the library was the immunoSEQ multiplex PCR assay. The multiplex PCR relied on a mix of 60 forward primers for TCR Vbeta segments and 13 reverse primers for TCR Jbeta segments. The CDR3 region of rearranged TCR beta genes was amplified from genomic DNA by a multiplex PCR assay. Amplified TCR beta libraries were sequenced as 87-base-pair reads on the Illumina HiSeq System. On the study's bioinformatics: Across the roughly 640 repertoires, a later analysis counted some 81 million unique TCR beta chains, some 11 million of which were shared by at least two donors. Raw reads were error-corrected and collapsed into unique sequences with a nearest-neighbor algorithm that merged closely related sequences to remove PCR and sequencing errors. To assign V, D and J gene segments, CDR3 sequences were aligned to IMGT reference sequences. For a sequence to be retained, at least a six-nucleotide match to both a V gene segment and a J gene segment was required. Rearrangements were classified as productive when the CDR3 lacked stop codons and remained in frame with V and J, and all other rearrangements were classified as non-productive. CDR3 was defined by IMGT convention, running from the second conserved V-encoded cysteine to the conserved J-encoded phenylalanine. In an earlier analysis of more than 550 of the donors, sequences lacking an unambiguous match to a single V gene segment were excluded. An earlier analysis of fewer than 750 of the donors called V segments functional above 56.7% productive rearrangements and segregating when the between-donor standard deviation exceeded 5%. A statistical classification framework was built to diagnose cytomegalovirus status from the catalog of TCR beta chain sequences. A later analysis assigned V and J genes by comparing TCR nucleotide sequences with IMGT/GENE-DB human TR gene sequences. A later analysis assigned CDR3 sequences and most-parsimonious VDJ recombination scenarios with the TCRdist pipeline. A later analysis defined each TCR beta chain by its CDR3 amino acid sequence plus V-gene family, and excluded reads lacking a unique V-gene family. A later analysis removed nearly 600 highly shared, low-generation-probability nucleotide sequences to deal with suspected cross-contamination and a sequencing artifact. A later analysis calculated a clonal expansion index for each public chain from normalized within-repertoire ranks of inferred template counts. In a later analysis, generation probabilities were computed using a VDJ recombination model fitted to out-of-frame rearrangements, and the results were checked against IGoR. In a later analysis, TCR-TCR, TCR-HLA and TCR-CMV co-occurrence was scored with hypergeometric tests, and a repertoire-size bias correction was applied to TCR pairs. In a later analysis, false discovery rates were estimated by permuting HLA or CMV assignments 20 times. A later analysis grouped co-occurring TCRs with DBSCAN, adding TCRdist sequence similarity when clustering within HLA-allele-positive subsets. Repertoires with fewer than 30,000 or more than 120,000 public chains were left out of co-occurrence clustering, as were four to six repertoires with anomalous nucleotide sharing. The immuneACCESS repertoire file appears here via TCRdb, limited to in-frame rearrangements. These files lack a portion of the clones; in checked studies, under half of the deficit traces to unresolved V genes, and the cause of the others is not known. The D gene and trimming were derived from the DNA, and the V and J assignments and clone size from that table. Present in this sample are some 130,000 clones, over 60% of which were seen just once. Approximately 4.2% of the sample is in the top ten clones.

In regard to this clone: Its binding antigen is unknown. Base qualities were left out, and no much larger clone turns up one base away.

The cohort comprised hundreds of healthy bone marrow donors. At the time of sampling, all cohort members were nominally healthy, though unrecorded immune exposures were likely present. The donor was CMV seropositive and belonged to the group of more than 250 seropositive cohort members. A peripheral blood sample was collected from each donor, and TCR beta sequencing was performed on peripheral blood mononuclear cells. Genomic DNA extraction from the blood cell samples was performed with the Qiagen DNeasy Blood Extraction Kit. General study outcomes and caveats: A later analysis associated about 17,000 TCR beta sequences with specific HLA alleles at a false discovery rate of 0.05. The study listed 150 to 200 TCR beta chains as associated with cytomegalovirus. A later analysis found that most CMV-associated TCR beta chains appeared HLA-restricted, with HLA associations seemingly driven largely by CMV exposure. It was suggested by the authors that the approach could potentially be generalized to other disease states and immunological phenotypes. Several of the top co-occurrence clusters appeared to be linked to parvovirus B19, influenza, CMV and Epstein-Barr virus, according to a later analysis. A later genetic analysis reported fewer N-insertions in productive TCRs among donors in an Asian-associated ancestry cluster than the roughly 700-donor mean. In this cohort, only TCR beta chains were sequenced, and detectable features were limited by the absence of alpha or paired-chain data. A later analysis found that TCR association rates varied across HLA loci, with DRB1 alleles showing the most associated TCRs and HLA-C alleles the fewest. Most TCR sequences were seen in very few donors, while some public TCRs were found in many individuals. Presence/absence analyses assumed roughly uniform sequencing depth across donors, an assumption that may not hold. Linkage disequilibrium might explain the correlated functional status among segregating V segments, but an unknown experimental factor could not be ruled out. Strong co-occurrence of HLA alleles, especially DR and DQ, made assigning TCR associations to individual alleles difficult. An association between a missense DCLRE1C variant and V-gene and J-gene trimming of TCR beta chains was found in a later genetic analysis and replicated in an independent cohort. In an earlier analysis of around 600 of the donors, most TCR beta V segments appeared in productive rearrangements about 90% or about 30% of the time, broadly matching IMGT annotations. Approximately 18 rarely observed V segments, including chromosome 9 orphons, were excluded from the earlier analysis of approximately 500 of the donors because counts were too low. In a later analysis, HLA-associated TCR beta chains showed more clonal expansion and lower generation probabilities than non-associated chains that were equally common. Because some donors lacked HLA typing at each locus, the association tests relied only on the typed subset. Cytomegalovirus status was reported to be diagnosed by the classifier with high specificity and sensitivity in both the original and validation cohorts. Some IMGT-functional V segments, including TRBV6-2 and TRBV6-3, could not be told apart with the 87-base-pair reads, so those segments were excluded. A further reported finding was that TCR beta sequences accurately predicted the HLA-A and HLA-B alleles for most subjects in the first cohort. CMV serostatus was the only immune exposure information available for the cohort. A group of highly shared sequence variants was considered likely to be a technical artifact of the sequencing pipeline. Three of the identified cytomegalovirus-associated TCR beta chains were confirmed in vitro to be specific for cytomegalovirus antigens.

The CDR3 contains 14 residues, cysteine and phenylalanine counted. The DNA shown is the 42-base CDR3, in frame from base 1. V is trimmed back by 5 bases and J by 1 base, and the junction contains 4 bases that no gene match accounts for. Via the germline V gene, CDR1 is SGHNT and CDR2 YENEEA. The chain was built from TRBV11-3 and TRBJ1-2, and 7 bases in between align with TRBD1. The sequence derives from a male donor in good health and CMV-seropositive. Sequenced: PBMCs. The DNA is TGTGCCAGCAGCCCCGGGGACAGTAACTATGGCTACACCTTC. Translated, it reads CASSPGDSNYGYTF.